Reported below is one T cell receptor (beta chain). The entry originates in a study of blood T cell repertoires in COVID-19. In the study overall: Both acute and convalescent COVID-19 samples were obtained from the United States, Italy and Spain. Sources were T cells, B-cell-depleted T cells, or PBMCs; the material itself was cDNA or gDNA.

In the study's own analysis: Reference gene primer amplification gave estimated nucleated cell counts. Using immunoSEQ multiplex PCR, the repertoire was profiled, and TCRdb retains in-frame clones only, with some absent. D and trimming were read from the DNA, whereas the V and J calls and clone size are those reported in that table. The sample carries fewer than 350,000 clones, around 90% recorded once. The CDR3 extends over 15 amino acids. Germline values: CDR1 LNHNV, CDR2 YYDKDF (reference sequence). V lost 4 bases and J 7 bases, leaving 16 bases between the germline ends. This sequence was found in a man aged 18 to 30 with active or convalescent COVID-19. This chain joins TRBV15 and TRBJ1-4, with a weak D call TRBD1 (6 bases). The sequenced material came from peripheral blood. The CDR3 loop reads CATSTRQGMGEKLFF. The DNA for the CDR3 is TGTGCCACCAGCACAAGGCAGGGGATGGGTGAAAAACTGTTTTTT.